The clone carrying this T cell receptor beta chain was detected only a few times. No antigen is known for it. The data derive from a study of CD8 T cells in ankylosing spondylitis. With 2 bases removed from V and 6 bases from J, the gap between germline ends came to 10 bases. The CDR3 sequence is 13 residues long. Germline lookup yields CDR1 MGHRA and CDR2 YSYEKL. Quantitative 5'-RACE with molecular barcodes produced the TCR beta libraries. Each CDR3 protein is one row after TCRdb ran MiXCR on the 5' RACE reads. The sample carries about 170,000 distinct CDR3 sequences, 15% to 20% recorded once. Overall study findings and caveats: CD8+ cells made up the disease-linked clones, which were relatively rare in peripheral blood. Ankylosing spondylitis blood appeared to carry a characteristic TCR beta motif of roughly eight highly homologous variants. The authors reported significant enrichment of disease-linked clones in matched ankylosing spondylitis synovial fluid.

This rearrangement joins TRBV4-1 to TRBJ1-1; TRBD1 might be the D (5 bases). The TCR originated in a male donor with ankylosing spondylitis or in good health (not recorded which). The sequencing sample was made of blood, either unsorted or a sorted T cell fraction (not recorded which). DNA of the CDR3: TGCGCCAGCAGCCAACAGGGTTCGGCTGAAGCTTTCTTT. This gives the protein CASSQQGSAEAFF.